One and the same sample provided the 7 T cell receptor beta chains below, sequenced in a study of T-cell reconstitution after alpha-beta-depleted transplantation in children. As it was prepared, the TCRbeta library received unique molecular identifiers. MiXCR, run by TCRdb on the PCR reads, gives a single entry per CDR3 protein. The data hold fewer than 550,000 distinct CDR3 sequences, with under 20% observed a single time. The sample was PBMCs, mostly from graft donor cells, taken 360 days after TCRalphabeta/CD19-depleted stem cell transplant. These receptors were obtained from a boy in the first two years of life who had a stem cell transplant for Wiskott-Aldrich syndrome, so the T cells may come from the graft donor.

V and J are TRBV10-2 and TRBJ2-7, with 9 positions matching TRBD2. Germline CDR1 WSHSY, CDR2 SAAADI. CDR3 size: 14 residues. With V trimmed by 8 bases and J by 4 bases, 9 bases remained unmatched. CDR3 sequence (DNA): TGCGCCAGCGGTTATAGCGGGAGTGGTTACGAGCAGTACTTC. Amino acid sequence: CASGYSGSGYEQYF.

V is TRBV5-4 and J is TRBJ2-7, with D possibly being TRBD1 (5 bases). The germline V gene has CDR1 SGHNT and CDR2 YYREEE (reference sequence). This CDR3 contains 14 residues. V was cut by 0 bases and J by 2 bases, with 9 bases left in between. The CDR3 DNA reads as TGTGCCAGCAGCTTGGGGGCAGGGCCCTACGAGCAGTACTTC. Protein product: CASSLGAGPYEQYF. The whole variable domain, remainder taken from reference TRBV5-4 and TRBJ2-7, is ETGVTQSPTHLIKTRGQQVTLRCSSQSGHNTVSWYQQALGQGPQFIFQYYREEENGRGNFPPRFSGLQFPNYSSELNVNALELDDSALYLCASSLGAGPYEQYFGPGTRLTVT.

This clonotype was seen a handful of times. The chain combines TRBV12-3 or TRBV12-4 with TRBJ2-3; 13 nucleotides line up with TRBD2. This CDR3 comprises 18 residues. With 2 bases clipped from V and 0 bases from J, the junction kept 5 bases outside the gene matches. CDR3 DNA sequence: TGTGCCAGCAGTTTACGACTAGCGGGGGGCCCAAGCACAGATACGCAGTATTTT. Translation: CASSLRLAGGPSTDTQYF.

The chain combines TRBV7-9 with TRBJ2-1, with D perhaps TRBD2 (5 bases). CDR1 and CDR2 from the germline V gene are SEHNR and FQNEAQ (reference sequence). The V gene lost 1 base and the J gene lost 11 bases, with 12 bases spanning the gap. The CDR3 consists of 13 residues. The CDR3 coding sequence is TGTGCCAGCAGCTTAGTTGAACTCGGGAAGCAGTTCTTC. Translating it yields CASSLVELGKQFF.

The sample holds a few counts of this clonotype. J is TRBJ2-3 and V is TRBV24-1, with D maybe TRBD1 (5 bases). Trimming took off 5 bases at V and 3 bases at J, with 14 bases between the two ends. Germline-derived CDR1 and CDR2 are KGHDR and SFDVKD. The CDR3 consists of 15 residues. The CDR3 DNA is TGTGCCACCAGTGTGGGCACAGGCCCAACAGATACGCAGTATTTT. It codes for CATSVGTGPTDTQYF.

This sequence joins TRBV20-1 and TRBJ1-2; no definite D call. The germline V gene encodes CDR1 DFQATT and CDR2 SNEGSKA (reference sequence). The CDR3 covers 12 residues. V dropped 4 bases and J dropped 3 bases, with 9 bases sitting between them. The CDR3 DNA is TGCAGTGCTATAAAGAGTGACTATGGCTACACCTTC. Encoded protein: CSAIKSDYGYTF.

CDR3 protein: CSARRRDRPYGYTF. CDR3 DNA: TGCAGTGCTAGACGCCGGGACAGGCCCTATGGCTACACCTTC. V and J are TRBV20-1 and TRBJ1-2; TRBD1 matches 8 bases. This CDR3 is built from 14 residues. Germline V gene lookup returns CDR1 DFQATT and CDR2 SNEGSKA (reference sequence). J lost 4 bases, V lost 2 bases, and 6 bases had no gene match.